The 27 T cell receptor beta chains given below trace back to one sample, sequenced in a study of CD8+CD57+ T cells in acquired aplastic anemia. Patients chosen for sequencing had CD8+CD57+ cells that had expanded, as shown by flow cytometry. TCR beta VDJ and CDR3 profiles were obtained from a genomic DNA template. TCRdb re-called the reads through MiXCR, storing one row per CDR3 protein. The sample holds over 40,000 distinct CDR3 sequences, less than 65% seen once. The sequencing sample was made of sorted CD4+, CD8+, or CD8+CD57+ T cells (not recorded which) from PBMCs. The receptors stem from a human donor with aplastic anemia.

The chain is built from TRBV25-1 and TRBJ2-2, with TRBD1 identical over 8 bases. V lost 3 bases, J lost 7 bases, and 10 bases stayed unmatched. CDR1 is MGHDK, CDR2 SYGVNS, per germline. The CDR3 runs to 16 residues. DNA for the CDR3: TGTGCCAGCAGTGACCCACAGGGGGTGTCGGGCGGGGAGCTGTTTTTT. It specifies CASSDPQGVSGGELFF.

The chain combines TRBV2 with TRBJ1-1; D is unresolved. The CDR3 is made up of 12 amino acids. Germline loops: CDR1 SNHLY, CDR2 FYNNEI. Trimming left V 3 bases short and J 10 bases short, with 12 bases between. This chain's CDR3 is CASSDLMVRAFF. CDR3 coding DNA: TGTGCCAGCAGTGATTTAATGGTAAGAGCTTTCTTT.

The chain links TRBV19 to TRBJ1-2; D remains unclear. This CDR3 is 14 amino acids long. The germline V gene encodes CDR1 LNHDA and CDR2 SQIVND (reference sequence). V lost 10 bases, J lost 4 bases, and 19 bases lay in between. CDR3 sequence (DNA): TGTGCCACCCTCCAACCGGAGCTGGGCTATGGCTACACCTTC. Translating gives CATLQPELGYGYTF.

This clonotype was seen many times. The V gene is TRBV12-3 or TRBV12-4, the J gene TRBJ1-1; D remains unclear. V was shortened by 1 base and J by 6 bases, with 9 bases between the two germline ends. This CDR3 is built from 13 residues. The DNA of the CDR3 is TGTGCCAGCAGTTTAGGGCCGGCTGCTGAAGCTTTCTTT. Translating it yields CASSLGPAAEAFF.

CDR3 nucleotides: TGCAGTGCTAAGGTAGTGACAGGGGAATCACCCCTCCACTTT. Encoded protein: CSAKVVTGESPLHF. This rearrangement joins TRBV20-1 to TRBJ1-6; 8 bases match TRBD1. Trimming cost V 4 bases and J 10 bases; bases outside gene matches: 9. CDR1 is DFQATT and CDR2 is SNEGSKA in the germline V gene (reference sequence). The length of the CDR3 is 14 residues.

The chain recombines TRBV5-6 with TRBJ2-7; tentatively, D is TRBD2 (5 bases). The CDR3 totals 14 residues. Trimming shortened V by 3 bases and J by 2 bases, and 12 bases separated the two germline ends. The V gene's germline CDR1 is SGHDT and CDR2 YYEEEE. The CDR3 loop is CASSYVRGTYEQYF. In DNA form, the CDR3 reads TGTGCCAGCAGCTATGTCCGGGGAACCTACGAGCAGTACTTC.

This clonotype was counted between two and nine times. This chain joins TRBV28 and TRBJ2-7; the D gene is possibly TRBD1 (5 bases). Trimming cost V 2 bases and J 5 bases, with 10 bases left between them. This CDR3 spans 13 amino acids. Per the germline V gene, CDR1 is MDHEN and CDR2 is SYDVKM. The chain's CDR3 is CASSLIGDNEQYF. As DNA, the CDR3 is TGTGCCAGCAGTTTAATAGGGGATAACGAGCAGTACTTC.

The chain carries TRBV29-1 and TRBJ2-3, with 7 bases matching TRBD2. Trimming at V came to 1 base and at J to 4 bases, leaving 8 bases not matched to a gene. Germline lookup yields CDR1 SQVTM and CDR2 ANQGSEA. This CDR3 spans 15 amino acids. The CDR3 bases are TGCAGCGTTGAAGCATGGGCGGGGGAACCAGATACGCAGTATTTT. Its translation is CSVEAWAGEPDTQYF.

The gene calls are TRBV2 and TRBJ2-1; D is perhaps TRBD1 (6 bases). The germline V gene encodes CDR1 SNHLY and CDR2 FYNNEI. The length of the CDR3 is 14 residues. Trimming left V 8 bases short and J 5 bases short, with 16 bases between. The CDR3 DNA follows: TGTGCCAGCCTCAACCGGGACATTAACAATGAGCAGTTCTTC. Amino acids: CASLNRDINNEQFF.

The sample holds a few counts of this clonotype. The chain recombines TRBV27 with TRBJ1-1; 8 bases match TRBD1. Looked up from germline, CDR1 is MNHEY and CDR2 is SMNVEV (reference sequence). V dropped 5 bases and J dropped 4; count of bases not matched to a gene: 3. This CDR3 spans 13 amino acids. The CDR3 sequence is CASSLGTGTEAFF. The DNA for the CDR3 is TGTGCCAGCAGTCTCGGGACAGGCACTGAAGCTTTCTTT.

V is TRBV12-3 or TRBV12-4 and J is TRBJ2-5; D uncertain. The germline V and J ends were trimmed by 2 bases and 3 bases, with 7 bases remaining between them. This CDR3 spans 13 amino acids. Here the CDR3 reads CASSLWQKETQYF. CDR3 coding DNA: TGTGCCAGCAGTTTATGGCAGAAAGAGACCCAGTACTTC.

The CDR3 loop is CASSFNTGDGYTF. The CDR3 region has the DNA TGTGCCAGCAGTTTTAACACAGGGGATGGCTACACCTTC. The chain combines TRBV12-3 or TRBV12-4 with TRBJ1-2; TRBD1 aligns across 7 bases. This CDR3 region has 13 residues. Germline trimming cut 3 bases from V and 6 bases from J; bases unmatched to any gene: 4.

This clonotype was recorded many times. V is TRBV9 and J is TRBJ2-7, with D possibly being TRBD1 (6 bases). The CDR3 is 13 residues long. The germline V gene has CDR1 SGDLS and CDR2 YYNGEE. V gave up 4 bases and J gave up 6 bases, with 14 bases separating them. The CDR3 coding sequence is TGTGCCAGCAGCACCTGGACAGTTGGCGAGCAGTACTTC. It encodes CASSTWTVGEQYF.

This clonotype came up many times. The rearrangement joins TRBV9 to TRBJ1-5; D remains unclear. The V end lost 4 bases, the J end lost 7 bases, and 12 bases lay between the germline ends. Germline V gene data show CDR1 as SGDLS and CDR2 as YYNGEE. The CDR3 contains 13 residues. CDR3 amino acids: CASSPAEGQPQHF. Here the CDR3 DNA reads TGTGCCAGCAGCCCAGCAGAGGGCCAGCCCCAGCATTTT. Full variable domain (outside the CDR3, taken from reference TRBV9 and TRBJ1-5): DSGVTQTPKHLITATGQRVTLRCSPRSGDLSVYWYQQSLDQGLQFLIQYYNGEERAKGNILERFSAQQFPDLHSELNLSSLELGDSALYFCASSPAEGQPQHFGDGTRLSIL.

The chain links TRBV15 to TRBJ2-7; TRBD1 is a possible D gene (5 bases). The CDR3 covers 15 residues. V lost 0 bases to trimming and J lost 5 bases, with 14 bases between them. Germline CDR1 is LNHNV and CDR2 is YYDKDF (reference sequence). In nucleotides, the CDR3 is TGTGCCACCAGCAGAGAGGGGCAGGGTGTCCACGAGCAGTACTTC. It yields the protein CATSREGQGVHEQYF.

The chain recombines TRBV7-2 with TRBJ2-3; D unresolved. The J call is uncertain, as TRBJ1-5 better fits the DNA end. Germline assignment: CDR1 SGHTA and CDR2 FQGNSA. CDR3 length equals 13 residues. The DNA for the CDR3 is TGTGCCAGCAGGGGGATGGTCACAGATACGCAGCATTTT. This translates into CASRGMVTDTQHF.

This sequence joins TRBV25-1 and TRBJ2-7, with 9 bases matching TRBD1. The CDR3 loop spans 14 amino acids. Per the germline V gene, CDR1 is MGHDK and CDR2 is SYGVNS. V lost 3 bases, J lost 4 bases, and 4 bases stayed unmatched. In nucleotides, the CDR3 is TGTGCCAGCAGTGAGGGACAGGGAGTTTACGAGCAGTACTTC. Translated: CASSEGQGVYEQYF.

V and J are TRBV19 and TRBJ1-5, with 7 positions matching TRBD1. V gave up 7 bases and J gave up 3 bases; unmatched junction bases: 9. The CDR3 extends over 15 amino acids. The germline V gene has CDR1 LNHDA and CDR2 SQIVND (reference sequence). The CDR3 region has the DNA TGTGCCAGTAAGATGGCTGACAGGGTCAATCAGCCCCAGCATTTT. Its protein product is CASKMADRVNQPQHF.

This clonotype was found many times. The CDR3 is CATRAGDNQPQHF. In nucleotides, the CDR3 is TGTGCCACCAGAGCAGGTGACAATCAGCCCCAGCATTTT. This rearrangement joins TRBV24-1 to TRBJ1-5; D call uncertain. Trimming removed 7 bases at V and 3 bases at J, with 9 bases between. Germline CDR1 reads KGHDR; CDR2 reads SFDVKD. The CDR3 has 13 residues.

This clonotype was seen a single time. In DNA form, the CDR3 reads TGCAGTGCTAGAGATAACAGGGGAAAAGACTACACCTTC. As protein: CSARDNRGKDYTF. The rearrangement uses TRBV20-1 and TRBJ1-2; TRBD1 matches 7 bases. CDR1 DFQATT and CDR2 SNEGSKA come from the germline V gene (reference sequence). This CDR3 region has 13 residues. The trim removed 0 bases at V and 10 bases at J, leaving 8 bases unmatched.

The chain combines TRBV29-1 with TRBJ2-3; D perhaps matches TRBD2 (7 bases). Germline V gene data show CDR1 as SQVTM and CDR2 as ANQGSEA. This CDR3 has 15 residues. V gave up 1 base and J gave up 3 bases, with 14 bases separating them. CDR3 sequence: CSVEVAGAGTDTQYF. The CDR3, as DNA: TGCAGCGTTGAAGTGGCGGGGGCAGGGACAGATACGCAGTATTTT.

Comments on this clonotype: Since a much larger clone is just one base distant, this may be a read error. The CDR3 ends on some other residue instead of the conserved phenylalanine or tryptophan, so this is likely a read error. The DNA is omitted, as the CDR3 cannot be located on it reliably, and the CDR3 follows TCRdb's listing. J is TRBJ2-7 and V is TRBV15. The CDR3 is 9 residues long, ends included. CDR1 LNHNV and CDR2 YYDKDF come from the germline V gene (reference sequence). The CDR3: CATRPNSYS.

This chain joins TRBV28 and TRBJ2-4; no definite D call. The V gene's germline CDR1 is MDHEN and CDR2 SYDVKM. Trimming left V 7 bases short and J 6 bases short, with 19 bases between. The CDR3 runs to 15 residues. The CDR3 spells CASTPGQSPVNIQYF. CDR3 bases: TGTGCCAGCACCCCGGGCCAGTCACCAGTAAACATTCAGTACTTC.

CDR3: CASRLTGGNQPQHF. Here the CDR3 DNA reads TGTGCCAGCAGATTGACAGGGGGGAATCAGCCCCAGCATTTT. V gene TRBV12-3 or TRBV12-4 combines with J gene TRBJ1-5, with 9 bases matching TRBD1. The CDR3 totals 14 residues. J was trimmed by 4 bases and V by 6 bases; bases with no gene match: 4.

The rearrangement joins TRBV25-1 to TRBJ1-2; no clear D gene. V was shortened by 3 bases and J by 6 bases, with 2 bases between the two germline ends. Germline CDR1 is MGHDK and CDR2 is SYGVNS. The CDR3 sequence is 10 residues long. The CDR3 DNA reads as TGTGCCAGCAGTGATGATGGCTACACCTTC. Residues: CASSDDGYTF.

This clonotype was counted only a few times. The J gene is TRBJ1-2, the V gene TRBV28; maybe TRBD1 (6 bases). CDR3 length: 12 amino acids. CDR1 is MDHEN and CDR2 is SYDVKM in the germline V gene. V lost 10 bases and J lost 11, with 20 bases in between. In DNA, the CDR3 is TGTGCCACCCGGACAGATATGGGGGGGTACACCTTC. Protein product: CATRTDMGGYTF.

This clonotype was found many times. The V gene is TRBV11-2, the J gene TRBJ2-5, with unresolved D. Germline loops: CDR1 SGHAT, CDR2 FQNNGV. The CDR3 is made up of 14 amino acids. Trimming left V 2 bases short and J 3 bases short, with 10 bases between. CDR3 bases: TGTGCCAGCAGCTTATGGCAGACCGAAGAGACCCAGTACTTC. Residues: CASSLWQTEETQYF.